The rows below give T cell receptor beta chains drawn from one sample of a study of blood T cells in healthy people across ages. MiXCR, run by TCRdb on the 5' RACE reads, gives a single entry per CDR3 protein. The top ten hold about 16% of the sample, which has 550,000 to 800,000 distinct CDR3 sequences, about 34% seen once. Sequenced input: blood. The receptors were sampled from an elderly woman in good health. CDR3s include the opening cysteine and the closing phenylalanine or tryptophan. The order of the fields is clone size, J gene, V gene, D gene, CDR3 protein, CDR3 DNA. The D gene is left open where the match is weak. A row's size may be missing; if present it is once, few, many or a size class.

clone_size: many; j_call: TRBJ1-2; v_call: TRBV9; d_call: NA; cdr3_aa: CASGPRGGYTF; cdr3_nt: TGTGCCAGCGGACCACGGGGAGGCTACACCTTC
clone_size: once; j_call: TRBJ2-3; v_call: TRBV7-9; d_call: NA; cdr3_aa: CASSLRTTEITDTQYF; cdr3_nt: TGTGCCAGCAGCTTACGGACCACCGAAATCACAGATACGCAGTATTTT
clone_size: NA; j_call: TRBJ1-2; v_call: TRBV19; d_call: NA; cdr3_aa: CASSPPRISYGYTF; cdr3_nt: TGTGCCAGTAGTCCCCCACGGATTTCCTATGGCTACACCTTC
clone_size: many; j_call: TRBJ2-1; v_call: TRBV10-3; d_call: TRBD2; cdr3_aa: CAISEGAGGRYNEQFF; cdr3_nt: TGTGCCATCAGTGAGGGGGCGGGGGGCCGATACAATGAGCAGTTCTTC
clone_size: many; j_call: TRBJ2-5; v_call: TRBV18; d_call: TRBD1; cdr3_aa: CASSPLQGASETQYF; cdr3_nt: TGTGCCAGCTCACCATTACAGGGGGCATCGGAGACCCAGTACTTC
clone_size: few; j_call: TRBJ1-4; v_call: TRBV18; d_call: TRBD1; cdr3_aa: CASSPSTPGQGTEKLFF; cdr3_nt: TGTGCCAGCTCACCATCTACGCCGGGACAGGGGACTGAAAAACTGTTTTTT
clone_size: NA; j_call: TRBJ1-2; v_call: TRBV7-2; d_call: TRBD1; cdr3_aa: CASSYWDRHYGYTF; cdr3_nt: TGTGCCAGCAGCTACTGGGACAGACACTATGGCTACACCTTC
clone_size: NA; j_call: TRBJ2-5; v_call: TRBV20-1; d_call: TRBD2; cdr3_aa: CSALGLAGGPDGETQYF; cdr3_nt: TGCAGTGCTCTGGGACTGGCGGGGGGGCCCGACGGGGAGACCCAGTACTTC
clone_size: many; j_call: TRBJ2-3; v_call: TRBV21-1; d_call: NA; cdr3_aa: CASSKGDTQYF; cdr3_nt: TGTGCCAGCAGCAAAGGAGATACGCAGTATTTT
clone_size: NA; j_call: TRBJ1-2; v_call: TRBV7-2; d_call: NA; cdr3_aa: CASSLSPGPNYGYTF; cdr3_nt: TGTGCCAGCAGCTTAAGCCCGGGACCAAACTATGGCTACACCTTC
clone_size: NA; j_call: TRBJ1-1; v_call: TRBV30; d_call: NA; cdr3_aa: CAWNWGNTEAFF; cdr3_nt: TGTGCCTGGAATTGGGGGAACACTGAAGCTTTCTTT
clone_size: many; j_call: TRBJ2-3; v_call: TRBV7-8; d_call: NA; cdr3_aa: CASSFRGYTDTQYF; cdr3_nt: TGTGCCAGCAGCTTTAGAGGATACACAGATACGCAGTATTTT
clone_size: many; j_call: TRBJ1-2; v_call: TRBV29-1; d_call: TRBD1; cdr3_aa: CSVRTGDDYGYTF; cdr3_nt: TGCAGCGTTAGGACAGGGGATGACTATGGCTACACCTTC
clone_size: NA; j_call: TRBJ2-3; v_call: TRBV7-2; d_call: TRBD2; cdr3_aa: CASSLGAGGFTDTQYF; cdr3_nt: TGTGCCAGCAGCTTAGGGGCGGGGGGGTTCACAGATACGCAGTATTTT
clone_size: many; j_call: TRBJ2-7; v_call: TRBV5-1; d_call: NA; cdr3_aa: CASSYKTGYEQYF; cdr3_nt: TGCGCCAGCAGCTATAAGACTGGGTACGAGCAGTACTTC
clone_size: NA; j_call: TRBJ1-5; v_call: TRBV5-1; d_call: NA; cdr3_aa: CASSLAGRSQPQHF; cdr3_nt: TGCGCCAGCAGCTTGGCAGGGAGGAGTCAGCCCCAGCATTTT
clone_size: many; j_call: TRBJ1-5; v_call: TRBV27; d_call: NA; cdr3_aa: CASSLSDGDQPQHF; cdr3_nt: TGTGCCAGCAGTTTAAGTGACGGCGATCAGCCCCAGCATTTT
clone_size: many; j_call: TRBJ2-1; v_call: TRBV24-1; d_call: NA; cdr3_aa: CATSALGGQLNNEQFF; cdr3_nt: TGTGCCACCAGTGCTCTAGGAGGACAGCTCAACAATGAGCAGTTCTTC
clone_size: few; j_call: TRBJ2-1; v_call: TRBV21-1; d_call: NA; cdr3_aa: CASSKGMTYNEQFF; cdr3_nt: TGTGCCAGCAGCAAAGGGATGACTTACAATGAGCAGTTCTTC
clone_size: many; j_call: TRBJ2-3; v_call: TRBV7-6; d_call: TRBD1; cdr3_aa: CASSRGQGTQSTDTQYF; cdr3_nt: TGTGCCAGCAGCCGAGGACAGGGGACACAAAGCACAGATACGCAGTATTTT
clone_size: NA; j_call: TRBJ2-5; v_call: TRBV19; d_call: TRBD1; cdr3_aa: CASNGQGSQTQYF; cdr3_nt: TGTGCCAGTAACGGACAGGGAAGTCAGACCCAGTACTTC
clone_size: few; j_call: TRBJ2-3; v_call: TRBV20-1; d_call: TRBD2; cdr3_aa: CSAREVAGADTQYF; cdr3_nt: TGCAGTGCTAGAGAAGTAGCGGGAGCAGATACGCAGTATTTT
clone_size: many; j_call: TRBJ2-1; v_call: TRBV28; d_call: TRBD2; cdr3_aa: CASRTWVAGGQNEQFF; cdr3_nt: TGTGCCAGCCGAACCTGGGTAGCGGGGGGGCAAAATGAGCAGTTCTTC
clone_size: many; j_call: TRBJ2-7; v_call: TRBV6-1; d_call: NA; cdr3_aa: CASSEAWDYEQYF; cdr3_nt: TGTGCCAGCAGTGAAGCGTGGGACTACGAGCAGTACTTC
clone_size: many; j_call: TRBJ1-6; v_call: TRBV30; d_call: NA; cdr3_aa: CALRAYNSPLHF; cdr3_nt: TGTGCCTTGAGAGCTTATAATTCACCCCTCCACTTT
clone_size: NA; j_call: TRBJ2-1; v_call: TRBV5-6; d_call: TRBD2; cdr3_aa: CASSGAGTSERTNNEQFF; cdr3_nt: TGTGCCAGCAGCGGGGCCGGGACTAGCGAGAGAACGAACAATGAGCAGTTCTTC
clone_size: few; j_call: TRBJ1-1; v_call: TRBV9; d_call: NA; cdr3_aa: CASSLVGGSNTEAFF; cdr3_nt: TGTGCCAGCAGCTTAGTAGGGGGTTCCAACACTGAAGCTTTCTTT
clone_size: many; j_call: TRBJ2-5; v_call: TRBV7-2; d_call: NA; cdr3_aa: CASSSARNRRETQYF; cdr3_nt: TGTGCCAGCAGCTCGGCCCGAAATAGAAGAGAGACCCAGTACTTC
clone_size: NA; j_call: TRBJ2-7; v_call: TRBV7-2; d_call: NA; cdr3_aa: CASSLFAVSYEQYF; cdr3_nt: TGTGCCAGCAGCTTATTTGCGGTATCCTACGAGCAGTACTTC
clone_size: NA; j_call: TRBJ2-1; v_call: TRBV28; d_call: NA; cdr3_aa: CAGSLPPRGAKHNEQFF; cdr3_nt: TGTGCCGGCAGTCTCCCACCCCGTGGTGCGAAACACAATGAGCAGTTCTTC
clone_size: NA; j_call: TRBJ2-3; v_call: TRBV7-2; d_call: TRBD2; cdr3_aa: CASSPWAGGTDTQYF; cdr3_nt: TGTGCCAGCAGCCCCTGGGCGGGGGGCACAGATACGCAGTATTTT